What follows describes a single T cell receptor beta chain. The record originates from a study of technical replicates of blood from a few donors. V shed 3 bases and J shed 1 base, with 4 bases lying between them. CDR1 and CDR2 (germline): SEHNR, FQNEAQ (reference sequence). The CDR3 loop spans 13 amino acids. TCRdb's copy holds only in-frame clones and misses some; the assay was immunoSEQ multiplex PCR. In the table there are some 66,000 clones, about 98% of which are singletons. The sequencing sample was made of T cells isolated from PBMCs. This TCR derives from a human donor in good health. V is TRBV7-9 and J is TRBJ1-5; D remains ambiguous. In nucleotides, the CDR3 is TGTGCCAGCAGCTTTGGCAGCAATCAGCCCCAGCATTTT. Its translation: CASSFGSNQPQHF.